What follows describes a single TCR beta chain. Its antigen has not been determined. No much larger clone is present one base from it, and per-base qualities are unavailable. Inclusive of the bounding cysteine and phenylalanine, the CDR3 is 15 residues long. The retained sequence is limited to the CDR3, 45 bases, with the frame set at the first base. The CDR1 and CDR2 encoded by the germline V gene are SGHVS and FNYEAQ. Ends trimmed: V by 5 bases, J by 7 bases; bases unmatched to a gene: 8. Whole blood was collected in K2EDTA tubes by collaborating institutions according to the institutions' own protocols. For TCRbeta analysis, collaborators shipped samples as frozen whole blood, isolated PBMCs, or DNA extracted from either of those sample types. The immunoSEQ Assay, a bias-controlled multiplex PCR, was used to amplify TCRbeta CDR3 regions from genomic DNA. The original methods were these. The number of nucleated cells in each sample was estimated from the amplification of reference gene primers within the assay. To quantify the absolute abundance of each unique TCRbeta CDR3 rearrangement, sequence reads were collapsed and filtered. For each sample, productive Simpson clonality was calculated as the square root of Simpson's diversity index over productive rearrangements. TCRdb limited this immuneACCESS table to in-frame rearrangements with V and J called. A share of clones is missing; checked studies link under half to unresolved V genes, and the rest is unexplained. D and trimming come from the DNA, and the V and J calls and clone size come from that table. Within this sample are approximately 110,000 clones, with 80% to 85% of them counted one time only. The ten largest clones take up 7.9% of the sample.

The record originates from a study of blood T cell repertoires in COVID-19 (dated by TCRdb to 2018 to 2021). Study-level background: The collaborator samples originated in the United States, Italy and Spain and spanned the acute and convalescent phases of COVID-19. The repertoires were released in a freely available public database intended as a resource for research on the immune response to SARS-CoV-2. Nearly every sample came with metadata listing a de-identified subject ID, COVID-19 status, age in years and sex. The samples were drawn from the first 160 participants of the ongoing ImmuneRACE study and from 950 to 1,500 subjects provided by 6 global collaborators. The material from the prospective study consisted of cDNA or gDNA derived from T cells, B-cell-depleted T cells, or PBMCs. Deeply sampled blood TCRbeta repertoires from subjects exposed to, actively infected with, or recovered from COVID-19 were included in the dataset. Where HLA class I and class II types were available, the types were taken from metadata supplied by the sample provider, not from assay-based typing.

Findings and caveats that apply to the study as a whole: How much clinical and demographic metadata was included differed by source and by participant, and the metadata was provided uncurated.

The clonotype comes from a man aged 70 or older with acute or convalescent COVID-19. This chain joins TRBV7-6 to TRBJ2-1; TRBD1 matches 10 bases in the middle. Material for sequencing was peripheral blood. The DNA reads TGTGCCAGCAGCCACGGGACAGGGGCTGTGAATGAGCAGTTCTTC. This yields the protein CASSHGTGAVNEQFF.